The text below deals with one T cell receptor (beta chain). Its antigen remains unidentified. Documented treatment: oral pan-JAK inhibitor, 5-10 mg twice daily. These data are taken from a study of CD8+ T cells in alopecia areata. Study at large: Administration of oral tofacitinib to treated patients was at 5 to 10 mg twice daily. General study points: The presence of one nonresponder keeps the tie between baseline CD8+ expansion and response uncertain. It was less clear whether patients shared TCRs than it was in mice, possibly because of HLA. A large proportion of expanded lesional clones were detected persisting in scalp and blood during tofacitinib.

Reverse transcribed after extraction, RNA yielded cDNA as the sequencing template. TCRdb keeps only in-frame clones here, not all; method: immunoSEQ multiplex PCR. Of over 100,000 clones listed, about 59% are singletons. The ends were cut back, 3 bases at V and 1 base at J, with 4 bases in the middle. The CDR3 runs 12 residues. Germline V CDR1 and CDR2: SGHDT, YYEEEE. This TCR came from a human donor with alopecia areata. Sequences were derived from CD8+ T cells sorted from blood, sampled at week 24, from a patient treated with tofacitinib. The chain recombines TRBV5-6 with TRBJ1-1; no clear D gene. In nucleotides, the CDR3 is TGTGCCAGCAGCTGGCAGAACACTGAAGCTTTCTTT. Amino acid sequence: CASSWQNTEAFF.